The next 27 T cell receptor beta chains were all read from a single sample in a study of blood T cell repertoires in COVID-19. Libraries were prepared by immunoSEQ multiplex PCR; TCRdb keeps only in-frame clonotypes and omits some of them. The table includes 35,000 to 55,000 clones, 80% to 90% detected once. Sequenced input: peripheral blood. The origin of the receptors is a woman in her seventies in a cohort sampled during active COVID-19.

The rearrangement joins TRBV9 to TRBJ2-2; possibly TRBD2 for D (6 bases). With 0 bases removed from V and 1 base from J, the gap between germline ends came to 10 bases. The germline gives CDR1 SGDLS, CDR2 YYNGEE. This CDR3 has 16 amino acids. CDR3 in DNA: TGTGCCAGCAGCGTAGGGGATAGCGGGAACACCGGGGAGCTGTTTTTT. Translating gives CASSVGDSGNTGELFF.

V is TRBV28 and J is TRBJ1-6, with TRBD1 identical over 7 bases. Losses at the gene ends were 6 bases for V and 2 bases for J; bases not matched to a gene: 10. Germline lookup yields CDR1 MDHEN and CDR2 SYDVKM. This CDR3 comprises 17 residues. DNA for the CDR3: TGTGCCAGCAGGATCGCCGGGGACAGCCCCTATAATTCACCCCTCCACTTT. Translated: CASRIAGDSPYNSPLHF.

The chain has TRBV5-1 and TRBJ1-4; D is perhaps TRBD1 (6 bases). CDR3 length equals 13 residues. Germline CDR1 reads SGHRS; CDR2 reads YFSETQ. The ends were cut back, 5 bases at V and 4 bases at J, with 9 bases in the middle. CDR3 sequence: CASRDSDNEKLFF. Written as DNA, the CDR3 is TGCGCCAGCAGGGACAGTGATAATGAAAAACTGTTTTTT.

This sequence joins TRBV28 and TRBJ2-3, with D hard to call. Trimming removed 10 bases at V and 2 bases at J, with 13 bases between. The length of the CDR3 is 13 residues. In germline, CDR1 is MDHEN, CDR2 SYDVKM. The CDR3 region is CATSWRSTDTQYF. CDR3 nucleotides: TGTGCCACATCGTGGCGGTCCACAGATACGCAGTATTTT.

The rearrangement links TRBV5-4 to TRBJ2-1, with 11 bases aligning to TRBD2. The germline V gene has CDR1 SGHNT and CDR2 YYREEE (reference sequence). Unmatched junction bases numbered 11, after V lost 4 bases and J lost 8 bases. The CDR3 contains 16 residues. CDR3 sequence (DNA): TGTGCCAGCAGCCCCATAGCGGGAGGGGCGGTGTATGAGCAGTTCTTC. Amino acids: CASSPIAGGAVYEQFF.

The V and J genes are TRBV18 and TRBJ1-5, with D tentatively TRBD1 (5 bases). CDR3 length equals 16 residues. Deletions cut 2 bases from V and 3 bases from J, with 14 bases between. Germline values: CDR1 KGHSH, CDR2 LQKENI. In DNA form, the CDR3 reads TGTGCCAGCTCACCAGGGGAGGGGACCGACAATCAGCCCCAGCATTTT. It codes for CASSPGEGTDNQPQHF. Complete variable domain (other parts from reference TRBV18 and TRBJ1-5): NAGVMQNPRHLVRRRGQEARLRCSPMKGHSHVYWYRQLPEEGLKFMVYLQKENIIDESGMPKERFSAEFPKEGPSILRIQQVVRGDSAAYFCASSPGEGTDNQPQHFGDGTRLSIL.

CDR3 region: CASSQIGEQFF. CDR3 coding DNA: TGTGCCAGCAGTCAGATTGGTGAGCAGTTCTTC. The chain recombines TRBV6-2 or TRBV6-3 with TRBJ2-1; no reliable D call. Germline assignment: CDR1 MNHEY and CDR2 SVGEGT. The CDR3 consists of 11 residues. V shed 5 bases and J shed 9 bases, with 8 bases lying between them.

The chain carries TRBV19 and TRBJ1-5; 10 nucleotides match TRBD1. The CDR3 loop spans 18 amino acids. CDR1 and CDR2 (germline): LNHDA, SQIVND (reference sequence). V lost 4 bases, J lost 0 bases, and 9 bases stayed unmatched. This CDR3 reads CASSTGTGAIYSNQPQHF. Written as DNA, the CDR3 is TGTGCCAGTAGTACCGGGACAGGGGCGATTTATAGCAATCAGCCCCAGCATTTT. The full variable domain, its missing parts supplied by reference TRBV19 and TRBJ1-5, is DGGITQSPKYLFRKEGQNVTLSCEQNLNHDAMYWYRQDPGQGLRLIYYSQIVNDFQKGDIAEGYSVSREKKESFPLTVTSAQKNPTAFYLCASSTGTGAIYSNQPQHFGDGTRLSIL.

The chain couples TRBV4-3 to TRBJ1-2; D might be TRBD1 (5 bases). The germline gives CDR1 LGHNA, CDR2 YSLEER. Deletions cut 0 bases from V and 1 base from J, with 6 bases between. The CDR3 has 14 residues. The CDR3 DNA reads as TGCGCCAGCAGCCAAGACAGGGATAACTATGGCTACACCTTC. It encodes CASSQDRDNYGYTF.

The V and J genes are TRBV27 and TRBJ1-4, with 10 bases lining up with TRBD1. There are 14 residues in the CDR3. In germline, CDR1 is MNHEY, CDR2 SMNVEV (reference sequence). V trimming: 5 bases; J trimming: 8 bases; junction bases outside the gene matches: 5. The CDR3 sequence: CASSGQGDGEKLFF. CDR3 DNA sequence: TGTGCCAGCAGTGGACAGGGGGACGGGGAAAAACTGTTTTTT.

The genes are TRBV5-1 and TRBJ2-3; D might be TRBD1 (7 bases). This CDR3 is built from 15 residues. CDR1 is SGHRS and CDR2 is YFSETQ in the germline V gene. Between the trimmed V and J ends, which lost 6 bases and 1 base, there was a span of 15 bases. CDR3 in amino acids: CASNVGRGGTDTQYF. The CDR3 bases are TGCGCCAGCAACGTTGGCAGGGGGGGCACAGATACGCAGTATTTT.

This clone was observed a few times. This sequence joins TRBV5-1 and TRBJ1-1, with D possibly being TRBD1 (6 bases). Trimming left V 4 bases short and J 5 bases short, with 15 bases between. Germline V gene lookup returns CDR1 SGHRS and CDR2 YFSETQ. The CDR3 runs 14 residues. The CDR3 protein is CASSEQGRSTEAFF. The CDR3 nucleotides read TGCGCCAGCAGCGAACAGGGCAGGTCGACTGAAGCTTTCTTT.

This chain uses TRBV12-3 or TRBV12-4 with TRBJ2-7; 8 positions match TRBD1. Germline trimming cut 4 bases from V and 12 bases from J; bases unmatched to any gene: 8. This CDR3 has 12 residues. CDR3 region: CASSSNPGGWYF. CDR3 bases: TGTGCCAGCAGTTCAAACCCAGGGGGCTGGTACTTC.

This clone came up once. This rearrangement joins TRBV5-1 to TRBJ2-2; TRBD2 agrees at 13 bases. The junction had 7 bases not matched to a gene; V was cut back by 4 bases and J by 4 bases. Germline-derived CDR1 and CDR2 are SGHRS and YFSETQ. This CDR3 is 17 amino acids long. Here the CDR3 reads CASSQLAGGPGTGELFF. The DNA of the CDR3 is TGCGCCAGCAGCCAACTAGCGGGAGGGCCGGGCACCGGGGAGCTGTTTTTT. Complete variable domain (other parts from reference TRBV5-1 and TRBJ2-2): KAGVTQTPRYLIKTRGQQVTLSCSPISGHRSVSWYQQTPGQGLQFLFEYFSETQRNKGNFPGRFSGRQFSNSRSEMNVSTLELGDSALYLCASSQLAGGPGTGELFFGEGSRLTVL.

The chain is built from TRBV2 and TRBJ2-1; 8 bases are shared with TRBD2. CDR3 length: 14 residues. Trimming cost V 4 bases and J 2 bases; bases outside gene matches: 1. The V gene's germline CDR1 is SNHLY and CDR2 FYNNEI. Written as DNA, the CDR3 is TGTGCCAGCAGTGGGCGGGAGGCCTACAATGAGCAGTTCTTC. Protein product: CASSGREAYNEQFF.

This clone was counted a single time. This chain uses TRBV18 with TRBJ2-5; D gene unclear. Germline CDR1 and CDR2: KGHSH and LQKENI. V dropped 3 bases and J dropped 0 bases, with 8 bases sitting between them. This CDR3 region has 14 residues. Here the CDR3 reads CASSPYAYQETQYF. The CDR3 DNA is TGTGCCAGCTCACCCTATGCGTACCAAGAGACCCAGTACTTC.

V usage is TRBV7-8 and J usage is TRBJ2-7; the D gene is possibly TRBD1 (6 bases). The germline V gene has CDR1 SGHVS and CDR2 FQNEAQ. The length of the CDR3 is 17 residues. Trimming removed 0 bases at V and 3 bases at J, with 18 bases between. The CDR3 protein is CASSLAVTGTMHYEQYF. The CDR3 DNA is TGTGCCAGCAGCTTAGCGGTCACAGGGACCATGCACTACGAGCAGTACTTC. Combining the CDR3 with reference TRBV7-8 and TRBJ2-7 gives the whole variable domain GAGVSQSPRYKVAKRGQDVALRCDPISGHVSLFWYQQALGQGPEFLTYFQNEAQLDKSGLPSDRFFAERPEGSVSTLKIQRTQQEDSAVYLCASSLAVTGTMHYEQYFGPGTRLTVT.

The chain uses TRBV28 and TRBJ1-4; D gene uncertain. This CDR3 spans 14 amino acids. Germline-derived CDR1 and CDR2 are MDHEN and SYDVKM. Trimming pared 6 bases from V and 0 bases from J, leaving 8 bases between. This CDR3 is CASSPDSTNEKLFF. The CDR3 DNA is TGTGCCAGCAGCCCGGACTCAACTAATGAAAAACTGTTTTTT.

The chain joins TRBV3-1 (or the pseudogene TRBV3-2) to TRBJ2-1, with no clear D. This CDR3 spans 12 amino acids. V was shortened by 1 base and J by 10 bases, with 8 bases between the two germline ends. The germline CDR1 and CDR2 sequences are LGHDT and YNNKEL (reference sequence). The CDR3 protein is CASSQGEREQFF. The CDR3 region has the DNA TGTGCCAGCAGCCAAGGCGAGCGAGAGCAGTTCTTC.

The CDR3 DNA reads as TGTGCCAGCAGCAAACGATCCCCCCGGGACTATGGCTACACCTTC. Translating it yields CASSKRSPRDYGYTF. V and J are TRBV21-1 and TRBJ1-2. TRBV21-1 is given as a pseudogene. This CDR3 is built from 15 residues.

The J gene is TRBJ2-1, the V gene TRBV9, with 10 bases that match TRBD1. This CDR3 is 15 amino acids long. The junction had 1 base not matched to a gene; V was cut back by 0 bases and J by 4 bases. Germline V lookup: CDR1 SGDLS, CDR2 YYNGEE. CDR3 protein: CASSVGDRGYNEQFF. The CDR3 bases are TGTGCCAGCAGCGTAGGGGACAGGGGTTACAATGAGCAGTTCTTC. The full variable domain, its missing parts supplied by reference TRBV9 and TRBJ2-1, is DSGVTQTPKHLITATGQRVTLRCSPRSGDLSVYWYQQSLDQGLQFLIQYYNGEERAKGNILERFSAQQFPDLHSELNLSSLELGDSALYFCASSVGDRGYNEQFFGPGTRLTVL.

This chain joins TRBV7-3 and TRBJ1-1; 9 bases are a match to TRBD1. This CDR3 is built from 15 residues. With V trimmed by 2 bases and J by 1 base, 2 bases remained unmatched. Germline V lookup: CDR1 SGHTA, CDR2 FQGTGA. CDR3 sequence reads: CASSLRGQGNTEAFF. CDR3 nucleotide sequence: TGTGCCAGCAGCTTACGGGGACAGGGGAACACTGAAGCTTTCTTT.

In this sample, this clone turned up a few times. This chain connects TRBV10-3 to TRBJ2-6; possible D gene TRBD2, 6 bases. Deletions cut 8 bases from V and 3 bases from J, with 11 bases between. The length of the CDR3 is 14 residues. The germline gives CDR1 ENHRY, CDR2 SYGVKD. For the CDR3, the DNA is TGTGCCATCGGAGGGGCGCGTGGGGCCAACGTCCTGACTTTC. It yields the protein CAIGGARGANVLTF.

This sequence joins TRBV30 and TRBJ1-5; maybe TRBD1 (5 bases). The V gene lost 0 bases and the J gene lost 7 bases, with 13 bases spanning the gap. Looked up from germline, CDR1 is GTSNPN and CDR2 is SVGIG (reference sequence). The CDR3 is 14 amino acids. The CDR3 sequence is CAWSVGRGSQPQHF. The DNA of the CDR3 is TGTGCCTGGAGTGTAGGAAGGGGAAGCCAGCCCCAGCATTTT.

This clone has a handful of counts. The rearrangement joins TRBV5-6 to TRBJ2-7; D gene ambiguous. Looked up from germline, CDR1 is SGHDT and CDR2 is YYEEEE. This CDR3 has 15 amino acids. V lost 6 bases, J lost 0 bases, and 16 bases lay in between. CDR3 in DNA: TGTGCCAGCACCGAACGCCCTGGCGGCTCCTACGAGCAGTACTTC. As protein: CASTERPGGSYEQYF.

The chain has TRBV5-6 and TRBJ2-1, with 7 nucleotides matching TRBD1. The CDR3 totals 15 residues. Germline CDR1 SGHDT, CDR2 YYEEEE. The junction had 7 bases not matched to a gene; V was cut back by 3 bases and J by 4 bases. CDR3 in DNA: TGTGCCAGCAGCTCGGACAGGCACTCATACAATGAGCAGTTCTTC. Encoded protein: CASSSDRHSYNEQFF.

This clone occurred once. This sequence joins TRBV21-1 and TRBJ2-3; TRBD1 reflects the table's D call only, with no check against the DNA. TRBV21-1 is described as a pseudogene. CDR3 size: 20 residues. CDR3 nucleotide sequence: TGTGCCAGCAGCAAAGACAAACCGGGACAACTCCCGCAAGGCACAGATACGCAGTATTTT. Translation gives CASSKDKPGQLPQGTDTQYF.